The clone carrying this TCR beta chain turned up a few times. Its antigen is not identified. CDR1 SQVTM and CDR2 ANQGSEA come from the germline V gene. The CDR3 runs 10 residues. The V and J ends lost 2 bases and 11 bases respectively, with 9 bases between them. Combining iRepertoire HTBI primers with Arm-PCR of CDR3 regions, the authors built TCR beta libraries. TCRdb re-analysed the multiplex PCR reads in MiXCR, keeping a single row per CDR3 protein. The sample comprises 350,000 to 450,000 distinct CDR3 sequences, 16% of which are singletons, and roughly 29% rests with the top ten. Time point noted: newly diagnosed GD, antithyroid drugs for less than 3 months. Generation of the TCR library employed RNA extracted from PBMCs. This specimen belongs to a study of regulatory T cells in long-lasting Graves disease. General observations from the study: Graves' patients with persistent disease showed TCR diversity lower than patients newly diagnosed.

The sample was also linked to a second study, of T cells in Graves' hyperthyroidism and ophthalmopathy.

The chain recombines TRBV29-1 with TRBJ1-1; the D is unclear. The source material was peripheral blood mononuclear cells (PBMCs), sampled at new diagnosis, from a patient treated with antithyroid drugs. The source of this sequence is a man in his forties or fifties with Graves disease. CDR3 sequence (DNA): TGCAGCGTTGAAAGCGCGGAGGCTTTCTTT. It specifies CSVESAEAFF.